The present entry profiles one T cell receptor beta chain with its context. Its specificity is unknown. This table comes from immunoSEQ multiplex PCR, and its TCRdb copy is limited to in-frame clones, with some not included. The table lists roughly 150,000 clones, roughly 92% of them singletons. The sample comes from a study of T cell responses to AZD1222 COVID-19 vaccine. Study-level points and caveats: Reports indicate that nearly half of spike-specific TCRs are directed at unmutated variant regions. Baseline serology detected seropositivity in only five to seven AZD1222 recipients.

The receptor was isolated from an adult in good health. This specimen was peripheral blood, taken on day 0 of AZD1222 vaccination.

CDR3 amino acids: CADSPGTEAFF. CDR3 coding DNA: TGTGCAGATTCCCCTGGGACTGAAGCTTTCTTT. The rearrangement joins TRBV30 to TRBJ1-1; D ambiguous. The CDR3 contains 11 residues. The germline CDR1 and CDR2 sequences are GTSNPN and SVGIG (reference sequence). The full variable domain, with the rest looked up from reference TRBV30 and TRBJ1-1, is SQTIHQWPATLVQPVGSPLSLECTVEGTSNPNLYWYRQAAGRGLQLLFYSVGIGQISSEVPQNLSASRPQDRQFILSSKKLLLSDSGFYLCADSPGTEAFFGQGTRLTVV.